The T cell receptor beta chain under discussion was sequenced for a study of shared clonotypes between healthy human individuals. Notes on the study in general: Estimated richness was generally greater in naive than memory subsets.

Donors were Caucasian adults residing in Nashville, Tennessee, USA. CD4+ cells were split into CD45RA+ naive and CD45RA-negative memory subsets. V lost 7 bases to trimming and J lost 5 bases, with 12 bases between them. The CDR3 covers 11 residues. The germline CDR1 and CDR2 sequences are SQVTM and ANQGSEA. Every immunoSEQ plate was one replicate of a subset's evenly spread DNA. The protocol was immunoSEQ multiplex PCR, while the TCRdb copy is restricted to in-frame clones and leaves out a portion. This sample has some 2,500,000 clones, with approximately 93% found just once. As for this clone: The antigen is not known.

The sample was naive CD4+ T cells from PBMCs. Regarding subset: CD45RA+ positively selected. The TCR was taken from a man aged 18 to 30 in good health. Some clones in this sample may be carry-over from other donors' samples. This chain uses TRBV29-1 with TRBJ2-7; possibly TRBD2 for D (5 bases). The CDR3 spells CSGKDGDEQYF. The CDR3 DNA is TGCAGCGGGAAGGACGGGGACGAGCAGTACTTC.